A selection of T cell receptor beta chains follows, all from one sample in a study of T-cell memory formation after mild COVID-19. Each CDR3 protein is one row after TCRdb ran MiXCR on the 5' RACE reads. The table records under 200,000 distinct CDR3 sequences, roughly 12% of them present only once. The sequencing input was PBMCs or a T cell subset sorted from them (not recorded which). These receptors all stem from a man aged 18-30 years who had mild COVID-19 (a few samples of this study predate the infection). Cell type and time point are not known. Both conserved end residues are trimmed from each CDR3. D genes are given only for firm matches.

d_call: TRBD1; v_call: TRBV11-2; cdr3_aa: ASSLAGGYEKLF
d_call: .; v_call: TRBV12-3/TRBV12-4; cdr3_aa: ASTEIDTQY
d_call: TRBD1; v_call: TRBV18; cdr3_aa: ASSPGRGRLAEAF
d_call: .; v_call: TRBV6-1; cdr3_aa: ASSEASPWRRLYTDTQY
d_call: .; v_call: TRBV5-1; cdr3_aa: ASSLYPGLLDGETQY
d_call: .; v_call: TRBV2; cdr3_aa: ASTTPYEQY
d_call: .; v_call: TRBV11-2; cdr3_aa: ASSLAVRGNSKYTGELF
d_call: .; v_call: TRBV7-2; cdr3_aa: ASSRSGPSSGELF
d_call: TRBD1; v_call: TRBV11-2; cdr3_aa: ASSRQGPTNSPLH
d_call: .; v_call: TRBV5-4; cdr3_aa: ASSPTGQNYGYT
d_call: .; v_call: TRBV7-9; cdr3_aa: ASHSRATFGYT
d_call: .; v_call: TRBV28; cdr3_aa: AGGPKPYEQY
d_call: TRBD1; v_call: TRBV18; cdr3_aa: ASSPTGDLLAGYGYT
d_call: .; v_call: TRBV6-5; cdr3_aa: ASSPALGGSDTQY
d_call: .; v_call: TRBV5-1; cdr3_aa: ASSGTGTFDEKLF
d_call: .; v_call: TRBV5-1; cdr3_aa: ASSSSPGGANVLT
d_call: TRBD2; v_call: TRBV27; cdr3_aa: ASRTSGGSQQF
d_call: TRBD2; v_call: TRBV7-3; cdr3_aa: ASSPAGSGGPGRETQY
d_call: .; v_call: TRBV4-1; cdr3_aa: ASSQVDMGFSLVTGELF
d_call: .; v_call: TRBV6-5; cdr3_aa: ASSPTQKGRGYT
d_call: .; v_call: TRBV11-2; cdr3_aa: ASSLDLTGRFSAF
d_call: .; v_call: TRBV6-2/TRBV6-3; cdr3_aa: ASRPGPNTEAF
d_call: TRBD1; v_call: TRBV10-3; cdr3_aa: AISESQGKGEQF
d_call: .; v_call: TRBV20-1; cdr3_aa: SARREGLGKTQY
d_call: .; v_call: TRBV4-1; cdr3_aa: ASSQVIGAQAKNIQY